This TCR beta chain was sequenced during a study of shared clonotypes between healthy human individuals. Germline V gene data show CDR1 as MDHEN and CDR2 as SYDVKM. The CDR3 loop spans 15 amino acids. Trimming left V 4 bases short and J 5 bases short, with 17 bases between. Assay used: immunoSEQ multiplex PCR; TCRdb lists only in-frame clones, some missing. The repertoire holds 1,500,000 or so clones, with around 98.5% as singletons. The sample taken for sequencing was naive CD4+ T cells sorted from blood. The subset: CD45RA+ positively selected. This TCR was recovered from a man aged 30-40 years in good health. V and J are TRBV28 and TRBJ1-2, with a tentative D call TRBD1 (6 bases). The DNA for the CDR3 is TGTGCCAGCAGTTCATCAGGGGCCGCACCTTATGGCTACACCTTC. This gives the protein CASSSSGAAPYGYTF.